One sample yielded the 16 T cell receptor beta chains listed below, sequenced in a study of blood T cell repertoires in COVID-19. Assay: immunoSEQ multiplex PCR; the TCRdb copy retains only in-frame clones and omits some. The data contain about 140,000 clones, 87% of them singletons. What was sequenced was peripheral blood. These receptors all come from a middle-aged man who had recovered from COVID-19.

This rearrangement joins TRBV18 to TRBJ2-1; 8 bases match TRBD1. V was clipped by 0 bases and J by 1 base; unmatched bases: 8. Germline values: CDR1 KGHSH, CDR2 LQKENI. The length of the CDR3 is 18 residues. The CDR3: CASSPPYRDRQSYNEQFF. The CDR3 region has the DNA TGTGCCAGCTCACCACCGTACAGGGACAGGCAATCCTACAATGAGCAGTTCTTC.

CDR3 protein: CASSPGPGGPYNEQFF. The CDR3 region has the DNA TGTGCCAGCAGCCCCGGTCCGGGGGGGCCTTACAATGAGCAGTTCTTC. The J gene is TRBJ2-1, the V gene TRBV7-2; 8 nucleotides agree with TRBD2. The CDR3 sequence is 16 residues long. Germline CDR1 reads SGHTA; CDR2 reads FQGNSA. Trimming removed 5 bases from V and 4 bases from J; junction bases left unmatched: 10.

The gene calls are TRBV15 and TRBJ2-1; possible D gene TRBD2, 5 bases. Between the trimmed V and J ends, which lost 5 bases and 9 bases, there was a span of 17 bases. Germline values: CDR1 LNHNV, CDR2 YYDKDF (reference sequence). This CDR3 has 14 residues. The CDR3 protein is CATSPGRVASEQFF. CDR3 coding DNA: TGTGCCACCAGCCCCGGGCGGGTAGCAAGTGAGCAGTTCTTC.

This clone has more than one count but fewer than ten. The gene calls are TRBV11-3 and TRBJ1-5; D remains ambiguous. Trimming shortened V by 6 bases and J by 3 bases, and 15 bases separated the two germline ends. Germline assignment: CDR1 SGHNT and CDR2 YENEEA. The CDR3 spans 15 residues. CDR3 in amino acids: CASRARDKFNQPQHF. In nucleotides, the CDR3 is TGTGCCAGCAGAGCTCGTGACAAATTCAATCAGCCCCAGCATTTT. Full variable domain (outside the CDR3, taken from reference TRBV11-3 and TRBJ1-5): EAGVVQSPRYKIIEKKQPVAFWCNPISGHNTLYWYLQNLGQGPELLIRYENEEAVDDSQLPKDRFSAERLKGVDSTLKIQPAELGDSAVYLCASRARDKFNQPQHFGDGTRLSIL.

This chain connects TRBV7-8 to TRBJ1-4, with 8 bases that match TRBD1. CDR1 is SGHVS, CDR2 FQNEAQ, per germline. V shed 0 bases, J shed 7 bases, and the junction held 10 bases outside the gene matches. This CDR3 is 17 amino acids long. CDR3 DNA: TGTGCCAGCAGCTTAGCAATCGTCAGGGGGCAGTTTGAAAAACTGTTTTTT. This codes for CASSLAIVRGQFEKLFF.

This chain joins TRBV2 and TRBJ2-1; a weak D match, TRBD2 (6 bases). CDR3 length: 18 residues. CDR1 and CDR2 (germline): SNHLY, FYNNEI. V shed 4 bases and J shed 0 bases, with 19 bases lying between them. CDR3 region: CASSAGTGIEGSYNEQFF. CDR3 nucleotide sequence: TGTGCCAGCAGTGCCGGGACTGGGATCGAGGGCTCCTACAATGAGCAGTTCTTC. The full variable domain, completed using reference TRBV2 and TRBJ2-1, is EPEVTQTPSHQVTQMGQEVILRCVPISNHLYFYWYRQILGQKVEFLVSFYNNEISEKSEIFDDQFSVERPDGSNFTLKIRSTKLEDSAMYFCASSAGTGIEGSYNEQFFGPGTRLTVL.

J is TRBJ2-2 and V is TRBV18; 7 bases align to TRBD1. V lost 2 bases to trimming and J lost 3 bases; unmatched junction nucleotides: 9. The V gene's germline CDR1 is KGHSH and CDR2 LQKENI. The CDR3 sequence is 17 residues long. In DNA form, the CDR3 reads TGTGCCAGCTCACCAGGGCATACAGGGGCCTACACCGGGGAGCTGTTTTTT. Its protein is CASSPGHTGAYTGELFF.

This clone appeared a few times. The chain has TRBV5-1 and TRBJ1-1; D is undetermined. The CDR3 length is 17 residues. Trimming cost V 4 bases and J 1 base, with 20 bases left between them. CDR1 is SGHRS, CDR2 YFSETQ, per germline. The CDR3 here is CASSPTRGISGNTEAFF. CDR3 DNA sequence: TGCGCCAGCAGCCCAACGAGAGGGATTTCGGGGAACACTGAAGCTTTCTTT. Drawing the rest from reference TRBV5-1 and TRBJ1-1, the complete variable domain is KAGVTQTPRYLIKTRGQQVTLSCSPISGHRSVSWYQQTPGQGLQFLFEYFSETQRNKGNFPGRFSGRQFSNSRSEMNVSTLELGDSALYLCASSPTRGISGNTEAFFGQGTRLTVV.

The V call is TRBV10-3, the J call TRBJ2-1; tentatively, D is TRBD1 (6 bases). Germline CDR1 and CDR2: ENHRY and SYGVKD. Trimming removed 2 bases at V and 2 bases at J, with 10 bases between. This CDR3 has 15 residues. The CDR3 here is CAISEATGTYNEQFF. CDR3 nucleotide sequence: TGTGCCATCAGTGAGGCGACAGGTACCTACAATGAGCAGTTCTTC.

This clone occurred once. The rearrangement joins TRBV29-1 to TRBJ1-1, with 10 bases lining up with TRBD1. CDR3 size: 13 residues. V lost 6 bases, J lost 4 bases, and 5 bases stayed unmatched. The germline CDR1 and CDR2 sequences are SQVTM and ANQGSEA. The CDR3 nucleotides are TGCAGCGTACGGACAGGGGGGAGCACTGAAGCTTTCTTT. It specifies CSVRTGGSTEAFF.

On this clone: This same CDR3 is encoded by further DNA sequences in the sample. In DNA form, the CDR3 reads TGCGCCAGCAGCCTGGACAGGGCCAGTACTGAAGCTTTCTTT. Translated: CASSLDRASTEAFF. The rearrangement links TRBV4-3 to TRBJ1-1; TRBD1 matches 8 bases. Germline loops: CDR1 LGHNA, CDR2 YSLEER. The CDR3 length is 14 residues. Trimming took 4 bases from V and 5 from J; bases not matched to a gene: 6.

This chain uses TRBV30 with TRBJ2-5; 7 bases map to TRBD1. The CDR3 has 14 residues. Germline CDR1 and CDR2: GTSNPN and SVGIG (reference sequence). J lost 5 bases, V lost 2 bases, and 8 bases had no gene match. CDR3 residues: CAWSTTGTWETQYF. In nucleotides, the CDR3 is TGTGCCTGGAGTACGACAGGGACCTGGGAGACCCAGTACTTC.

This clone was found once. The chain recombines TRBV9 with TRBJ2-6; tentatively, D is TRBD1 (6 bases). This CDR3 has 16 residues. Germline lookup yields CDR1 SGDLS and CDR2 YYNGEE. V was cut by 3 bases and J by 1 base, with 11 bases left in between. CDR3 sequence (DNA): TGTGCCAGCAGCGCCGGACAGACTTCTGGGGCCAACGTCCTGACTTTC. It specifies CASSAGQTSGANVLTF.

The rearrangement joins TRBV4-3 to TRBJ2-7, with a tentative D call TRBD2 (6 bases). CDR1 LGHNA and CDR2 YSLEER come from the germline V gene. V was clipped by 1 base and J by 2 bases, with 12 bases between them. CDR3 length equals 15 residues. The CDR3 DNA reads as TGCGCCAGCAGCCAAGGACTAGTCGGTACCTACGAGCAGTACTTC. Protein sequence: CASSQGLVGTYEQYF.

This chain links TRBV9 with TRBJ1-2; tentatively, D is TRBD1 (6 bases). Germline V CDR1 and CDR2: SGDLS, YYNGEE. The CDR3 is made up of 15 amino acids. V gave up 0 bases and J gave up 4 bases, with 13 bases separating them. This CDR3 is CASSVGTATLYGYTF. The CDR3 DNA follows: TGTGCCAGCAGCGTAGGGACAGCCACTCTCTATGGCTACACCTTC.

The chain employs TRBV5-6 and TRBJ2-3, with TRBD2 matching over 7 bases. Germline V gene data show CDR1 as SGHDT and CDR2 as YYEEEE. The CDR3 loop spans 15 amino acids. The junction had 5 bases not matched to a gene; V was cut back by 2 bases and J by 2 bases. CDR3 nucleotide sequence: TGTGCCAGCAGCTTAGCTAGCGGCCCCACAGATACGCAGTATTTT. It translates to CASSLASGPTDTQYF.